Shown below are 2 T cell receptor beta chains from a single sample sequenced in a study of TIL therapy for anti-PD-1-resistant metastatic lung cancer. The time point: pre-treatment sample, taken before nivolumab and TIL therapy. The immunoSEQ assay was v3. Here immunoSEQ multiplex PCR was the method, and the copy in TCRdb shows in-frame clones only, minus some. Among about 60,000 clones listed, roughly 87% were seen once. Source: blood, taken at baseline. Source of these receptors: a person aged 25-85 years with non-small cell lung cancer.

The chain couples TRBV18 to TRBJ2-5; 8 bases fit TRBD2. The CDR3 spans 15 residues. The V segment lost 3 bases and the J segment 3 bases; nucleotides outside the gene matches: 6. The germline V gene encodes CDR1 KGHSH and CDR2 LQKENI. The chain's CDR3 is CASSPKRTSKETQYF. Written as DNA, the CDR3 is TGTGCCAGCTCACCTAAAAGGACTAGCAAAGAGACCCAGTACTTC.

The chain links TRBV5-6 to TRBJ2-2; the match to TRBD2 covers 8 bases. Germline V CDR1 and CDR2: SGHDT, YYEEEE. Germline trimming cut 0 bases from V and 6 bases from J; bases unmatched to any gene: 4. The CDR3 length is 15 residues. The CDR3 spells CASSLVSRGAGELFF. In nucleotides, the CDR3 is TGTGCCAGCAGCTTGGTTTCGCGGGGGGCCGGGGAGCTGTTTTTT. The full variable domain, its missing parts supplied by reference TRBV5-6 and TRBJ2-2, is DAGVTQSPTHLIKTRGQQVTLRCSPKSGHDTVSWYQQALGQGPQFIFQYYEEEERQRGNFPDRFSGHQFPNYSSELNVNALLLGDSALYLCASSLVSRGAGELFFGEGSRLTVL.